This T cell receptor (beta chain) was sequenced during a study of T cell responses to AZD1222 COVID-19 vaccine. General study findings and limits: Nearly half of the spike-specific TCRs reportedly recognize variant regions that carry no mutations. Spike-specific TCR depth and breadth grew after two AZD1222 doses.

Between the trimmed V and J ends, which lost 4 bases and 5 bases, there was a span of 15 bases. The CDR3 consists of 15 residues. The germline CDR1 and CDR2 sequences are SNHLY and FYNNEI. Generated by immunoSEQ multiplex PCR, the TCRdb table keeps only in-frame clones and is missing some. The data show 250,000 to 300,000 clones, 85% to 95% seen once. This clone was found once. Its target is unknown. The gene calls are TRBV2 and TRBJ1-5, with D unresolved. The sequences come from peripheral blood, collected 28 days after the second AZD1222 dose. The source of this sequence is an adult who received the AZD1222 COVID-19 vaccine. CDR3 amino acids: CASSVILPTDQPQHF. The CDR3 nucleotides are TGTGCCAGCAGTGTTATTTTACCGACGGATCAGCCCCAGCATTTT. The entire variable domain, with the rest obtained from reference TRBV2 and TRBJ1-5, is as follows: EPEVTQTPSHQVTQMGQEVILRCVPISNHLYFYWYRQILGQKVEFLVSFYNNEISEKSEIFDDQFSVERPDGSNFTLKIRSTKLEDSAMYFCASSVILPTDQPQHFGDGTRLSIL.